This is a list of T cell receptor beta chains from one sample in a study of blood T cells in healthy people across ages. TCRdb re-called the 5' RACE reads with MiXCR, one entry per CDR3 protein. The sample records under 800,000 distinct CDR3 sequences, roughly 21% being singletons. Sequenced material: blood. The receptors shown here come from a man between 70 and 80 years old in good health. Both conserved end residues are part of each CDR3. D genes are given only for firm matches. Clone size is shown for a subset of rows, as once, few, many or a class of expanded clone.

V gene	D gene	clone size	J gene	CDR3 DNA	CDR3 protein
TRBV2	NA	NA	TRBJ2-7	TGTGCCAGCAGTGAAGCGCTTACGGGGTACGAGCAGTACTTC	CASSEALTGYEQYF
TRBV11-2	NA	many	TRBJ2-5	TGTGCCAGCAGCTACGGTCAGGGCTCCCAAGAGACCCAGTACTTC	CASSYGQGSQETQYF
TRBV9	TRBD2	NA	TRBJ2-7	TGTGCCAGCAGCGTGACTAGCGGGAGCTTGGGGGTGTACGAGCAGTACTTC	CASSVTSGSLGVYEQYF
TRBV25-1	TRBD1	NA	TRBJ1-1	TGTGTCAGCAGGGCTGGGGCAGGGGGGACTGAAGCTTTCTTT	CVSRAGAGGTEAFF
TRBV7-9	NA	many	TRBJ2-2	TGTGCCAGCAGCCATGTCACTGGGACGAACACCGGGGAGCTGTTTTTT	CASSHVTGTNTGELFF
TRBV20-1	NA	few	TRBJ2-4	TGCAGTGTTAGTCGCAGGGGAGCCAAAAACATTCAGTACTTC	CSVSRRGAKNIQYF
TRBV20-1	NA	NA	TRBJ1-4	TGCAGTGCTAGCCGTACAACTAATGAAAAACTGTTTTTT	CSASRTTNEKLFF
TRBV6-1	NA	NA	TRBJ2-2	TGTGCCAGCATGGTCCCCGGGGAGCTGTTTTTT	CASMVPGELFF
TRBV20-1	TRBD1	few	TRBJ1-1	TGCAGTGCCAGACAGGGGATAATGAACACTGAAGCTTTCTTT	CSARQGIMNTEAFF
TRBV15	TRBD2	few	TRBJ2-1	TGTGCCACCAGCAGAGATCGGATAGCGGGTTCCAATGAGCAGTTCTTC	CATSRDRIAGSNEQFF
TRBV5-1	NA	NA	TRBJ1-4	TGCGCCAGCAGCCCGATGACAGGCTCGAGTGAAAAACTGTTTTTT	CASSPMTGSSEKLFF
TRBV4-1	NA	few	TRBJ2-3	TGCGCCAGCAGCCAATTTGGGGATACGCAGTATTTT	CASSQFGDTQYF
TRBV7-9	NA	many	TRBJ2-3	TGTGCCAGCAGCTTATGGCGGGCGTCGGACGCAGATACGCAGTATTTT	CASSLWRASDADTQYF
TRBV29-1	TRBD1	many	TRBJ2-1	TGCAGCGTTGAAGGGACAGGGAGCTCCTACAATGAGCAGTTCTTC	CSVEGTGSSYNEQFF
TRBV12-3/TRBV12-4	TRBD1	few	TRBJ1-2	TGTGCCAGCAGGGGACAGGGCCCGTATGGCTACACCTTC	CASRGQGPYGYTF
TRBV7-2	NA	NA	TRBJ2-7	TGTGCCAGCAGCTTAGGGCCCGAACCCTCCTACGAGCAGTACTTC	CASSLGPEPSYEQYF
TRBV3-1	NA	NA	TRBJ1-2	TGTGCCAGCAGCCAAGAAGTCTATGGCTACACCTTC	CASSQEVYGYTF
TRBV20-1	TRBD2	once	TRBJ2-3	TGCAGTGGCCGACTAGCGGGATCCACAGATACGCAGTGTTTT	CSGRLAGSTDTQCF
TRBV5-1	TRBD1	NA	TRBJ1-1	TGCGCCAGCAGCTTATATGGGACAGCGAACACTGAAGCTTTCTTT	CASSLYGTANTEAFF
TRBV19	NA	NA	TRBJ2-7	TGTGCCACCCTAGACAGGCCCTCCTACGAGCAGTACTTC	CATLDRPSYEQYF
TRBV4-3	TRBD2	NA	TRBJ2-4	TGCGCCAGCAGCCAAGATCCCACTAGCGGGAATAGGGACATTCAGTACTTC	CASSQDPTSGNRDIQYF
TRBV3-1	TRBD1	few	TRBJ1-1	TGTGCCAGCAGCCGATGGGACAGCTCGAACACTGAAGCTTTCTTT	CASSRWDSSNTEAFF
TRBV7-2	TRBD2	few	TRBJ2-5	TGTGCCAGCAGCTTAGGAACACTAGCGGGAGATGAGACCCAGTACTTC	CASSLGTLAGDETQYF
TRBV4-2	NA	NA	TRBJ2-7	TGTGCCAGCAGCCAGCTTGGGGTAGGCCCCTACGAGCAGTACTTC	CASSQLGVGPYEQYF
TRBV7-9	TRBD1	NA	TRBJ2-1	TGTGCCAGCAGCTTAGCGAAGGGACAGGGGTACAATGAGCAGTTCTTC	CASSLAKGQGYNEQFF
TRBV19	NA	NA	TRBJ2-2	TGTGCCAGTAGTACCGCCGGGGAGCTGTTTTTT	CASSTAGELFF
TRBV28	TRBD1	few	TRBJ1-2	TGTGCCAGCAGTTTACCCCTGCAGACAGGGATTTATGGCTACACCTTC	CASSLPLQTGIYGYTF
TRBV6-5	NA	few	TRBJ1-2	TGTGCCAGCAGTTACCCTGGGGAGGATGGCTACACCTTC	CASSYPGEDGYTF
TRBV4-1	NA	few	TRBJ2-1	TGCGCCAGCAGCGAATCCCCGGGCAATGAGCAGTTCTTC	CASSESPGNEQFF
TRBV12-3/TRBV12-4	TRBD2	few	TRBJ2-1	TGTGCCAGCAGTTTCGGCGGGAGGCCCCAGCAGTTCTTC	CASSFGGRPQQFF
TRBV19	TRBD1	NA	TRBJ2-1	TGTGCCAGTAGTATAGCGGACAGGGCGCGGGAGCAGTTCTTC	CASSIADRAREQFF
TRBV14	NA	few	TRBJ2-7	TGTGCCAGCAGCGTTACAGGTTCACCGTACTTC	CASSVTGSPYF
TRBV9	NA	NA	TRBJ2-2	TGTGCCAGCAGCGTAGCTGGGGTTAACACCGGGGAGCTGTTTTTT	CASSVAGVNTGELFF
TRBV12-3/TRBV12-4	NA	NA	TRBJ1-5	TGTGCCAGCAGTTTATCGGGACGGAGTCAGCCCCAGCATTTT	CASSLSGRSQPQHF
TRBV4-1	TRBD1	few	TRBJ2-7	TGCGCCAGCAGCCAAGTGACGGGACAGGGGCCCTCCTACGAGCAGTACTTC	CASSQVTGQGPSYEQYF
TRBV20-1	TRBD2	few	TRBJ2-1	TGCAGTGCGCCGGGGACTAGCGGGAGTTCAAATGAGCAGTTCTTC	CSAPGTSGSSNEQFF
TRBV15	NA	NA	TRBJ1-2	TGTGCCACCAGCATAAAGGACTATGGCTACACCTTC	CATSIKDYGYTF
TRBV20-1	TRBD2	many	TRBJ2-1	TGCAGTGCTAGGCCATGGACTAGCGGGTTTTACAATGAGCAGTTCTTC	CSARPWTSGFYNEQFF
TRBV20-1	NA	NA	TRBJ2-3	TGCAGTGCTCGACCGGGACTCCACACAGATACGCAGTATTTT	CSARPGLHTDTQYF
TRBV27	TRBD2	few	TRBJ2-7	TGTGCCAGCAGTTCCGAACGGGAGGGCCACGAGCAGTACTTC	CASSSEREGHEQYF
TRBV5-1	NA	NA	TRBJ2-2	TGCGCCAGCAGCTTAAGGGTTTCGGGGGAGCTGTTTTTT	CASSLRVSGELFF
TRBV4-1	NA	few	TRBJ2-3	TGCGCCAGCAGCCAAGATAGGAGCGGGAGCACAGATACGCAGTATTTT	CASSQDRSGSTDTQYF
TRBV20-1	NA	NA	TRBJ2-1	TGCAGTGCTAGAGAGCACACCGCCACGGGGCCCTACAATGAGCAGTTCTTC	CSAREHTATGPYNEQFF
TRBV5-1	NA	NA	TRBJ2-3	TGCGCCAGCAGCTTGTTCCTGGGCGGAAGCACAGATACGCAGTATTTT	CASSLFLGGSTDTQYF
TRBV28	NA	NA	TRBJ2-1	TGTGCCAGCACTCAGGACAAGGGGAGGAATGAGCAGTTCTTC	CASTQDKGRNEQFF
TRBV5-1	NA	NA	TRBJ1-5	TGCGCCAGCAGCTTCGAGGGCGGGCAGCCCCAGCATTTT	CASSFEGGQPQHF
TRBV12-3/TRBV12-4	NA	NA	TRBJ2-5	TGTGCCAGCAGTTTCGCCGCGGGACACACCCAAGAGACCCAGTACTTC	CASSFAAGHTQETQYF
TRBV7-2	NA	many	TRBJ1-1	TGTGCCAGCAGCGCCCGCCAGACGGGGAACACTGAAGCTTTCTTT	CASSARQTGNTEAFF
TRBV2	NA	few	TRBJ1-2	TGTGCCAGCAGTGCTGGGGGGAACTATGGCTACACCTTC	CASSAGGNYGYTF
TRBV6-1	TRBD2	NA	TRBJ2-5	TGTGCCAGCAGCGATAGCGGGAGGGCGGGAGAGACCCAGTACTTC	CASSDSGRAGETQYF
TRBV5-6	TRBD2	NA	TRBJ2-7	TGTGCCAGCAGCTGGGGACTAGCGGGGACCTACGAGCAGTACTTC	CASSWGLAGTYEQYF
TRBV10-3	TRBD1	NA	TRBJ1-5	TGTGCCATCAGTGGGACAGGGAATGTTGCTCAGCCCCAGCATTTT	CAISGTGNVAQPQHF
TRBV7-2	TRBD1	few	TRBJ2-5	TGTGCCAGCAGCTCGTTGACAGGGCCTCTAGAGACCCAGTACTTC	CASSSLTGPLETQYF
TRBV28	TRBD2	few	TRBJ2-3	TGTGCCAGCAGTTTATCCCTACCCGGGACTATATTCACAGATACGCAGTATTTT	CASSLSLPGTIFTDTQYF
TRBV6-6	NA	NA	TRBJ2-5	TGTGCCAGCAGACCCCAGGGGAGGGAGACCCAGTACTTC	CASRPQGRETQYF